The rows below give T cell receptor beta chains drawn from one sample of a study of identical twins. Each CDR3 protein gets one entry after TCRdb re-called the 5' RACE reads with MiXCR. The table lists roughly 480,000 distinct CDR3 sequences, around 24% of them singletons. This sample also appeared in a second study, on T cells expressing NK-cell markers.

Sequenced: CD4+ T cells sorted from blood. These receptor sequences come from a woman between 18 and 29 years old in good health. Both conserved end residues are part of each CDR3. The order of the fields is clone size, D gene, V gene, J gene, CDR3 length, CDR3 protein, CDR3 DNA. D genes are given only for firm matches. Clone size is stated in some rows and not others, as once, few, many or a class when expanded.

clone size: few; D gene: .; V gene: TRBV27; J gene: TRBJ2-2; CDR3 length: 15; CDR3 protein: CASRPVRAGTGELFF; CDR3 DNA: TGTGCCAGCAGGCCTGTTAGGGCGGGGACCGGGGAGCTGTTTTTT
clone size: .; D gene: .; V gene: TRBV2; J gene: TRBJ2-3; CDR3 length: 14; CDR3 protein: CASLRTFSTDTQYF; CDR3 DNA: TGTGCCAGCCTAAGGACCTTCAGCACAGATACGCAGTATTTT
clone size: few; D gene: .; V gene: TRBV29-1; J gene: TRBJ1-3; CDR3 length: 14; CDR3 protein: CSVMMRLTGNTIYF; CDR3 DNA: TGCAGCGTTATGATGCGTTTAACTGGAAACACCATATATTTT
clone size: .; D gene: .; V gene: TRBV20-1; J gene: TRBJ1-6; CDR3 length: 16; CDR3 protein: CSARVGGRSYNSPLHF; CDR3 DNA: TGCAGTGCTAGAGTAGGGGGGCGGTCCTATAATTCACCCCTCCACTTT
clone size: .; D gene: .; V gene: TRBV5-6; J gene: TRBJ2-3; CDR3 length: 14; CDR3 protein: CASSLGTVIDTQYF; CDR3 DNA: TGTGCCAGCAGCTTGGGGACAGTAATAGATACGCAGTATTTT
clone size: .; D gene: TRBD2; V gene: TRBV6-1; J gene: TRBJ2-7; CDR3 length: 14; CDR3 protein: CASRREREYVEQYF; CDR3 DNA: TGTGCCAGCAGGAGGGAGCGGGAGTACGTCGAGCAGTACTTC
clone size: few; D gene: .; V gene: TRBV13; J gene: TRBJ2-5; CDR3 length: 16; CDR3 protein: CASSTRGQPYQETQYF; CDR3 DNA: TGTGCCAGCAGCACCCGAGGACAGCCTTACCAAGAGACCCAGTACTTC
clone size: .; D gene: .; V gene: TRBV3-1; J gene: TRBJ1-2; CDR3 length: 12; CDR3 protein: CASSRDERGYTF; CDR3 DNA: TGTGCCAGCAGCCGAGACGAGAGGGGCTACACCTTC
clone size: .; D gene: TRBD2; V gene: TRBV20-1; J gene: TRBJ2-5; CDR3 length: 12; CDR3 protein: CSAVAGQETQYF; CDR3 DNA: TGCAGTGCAGTAGCGGGGCAGGAGACCCAGTACTTC
clone size: .; D gene: .; V gene: TRBV6-1; J gene: TRBJ1-4; CDR3 length: 15; CDR3 protein: CASRPLDFSNEKLFF; CDR3 DNA: TGTGCCAGCCGCCCTCTGGACTTTTCTAATGAAAAACTGTTTTTT
clone size: .; D gene: .; V gene: TRBV20-1; J gene: TRBJ2-5; CDR3 length: 14; CDR3 protein: CSARLPGQRETQYF; CDR3 DNA: TGCAGTGCTAGATTACCGGGGCAGAGAGAGACCCAGTACTTC
clone size: .; D gene: TRBD2; V gene: TRBV5-5; J gene: TRBJ2-5; CDR3 length: 14; CDR3 protein: CASRRDYLQETQYF; CDR3 DNA: TGTGCCAGCAGGAGGGACTACTTACAAGAGACCCAGTACTTC
clone size: many; D gene: .; V gene: TRBV20-1; J gene: TRBJ1-5; CDR3 length: 13; CDR3 protein: CSARDRRDQPQHF; CDR3 DNA: TGCAGTGCTAGAGATCGGAGGGATCAGCCCCAGCATTTT
clone size: .; D gene: .; V gene: TRBV12-3/TRBV12-4; J gene: TRBJ2-1; CDR3 length: 15; CDR3 protein: CASSFGQGHYNEQFF; CDR3 DNA: TGTGCCAGCAGTTTTGGGCAGGGGCATTACAATGAGCAGTTCTTC
clone size: .; D gene: .; V gene: TRBV12-3/TRBV12-4; J gene: TRBJ2-3; CDR3 length: 18; CDR3 protein: CASNQPAGRDRSTDTQYF; CDR3 DNA: TGTGCCAGCAACCAACCGGCGGGGCGGGACCGTAGCACAGATACGCAGTATTTT
clone size: few; D gene: .; V gene: TRBV20-1; J gene: TRBJ2-7; CDR3 length: 11; CDR3 protein: CSAIQGSEQYF; CDR3 DNA: TGCAGTGCGATACAGGGCTCCGAGCAGTACTTC
clone size: few; D gene: .; V gene: TRBV4-3; J gene: TRBJ2-4; CDR3 length: 18; CDR3 protein: CASSPDGMIQGRFDIQYF; CDR3 DNA: TGCGCCAGCAGCCCCGACGGAATGATACAGGGCAGATTCGACATTCAGTACTTC
clone size: .; D gene: .; V gene: TRBV3-1; J gene: TRBJ2-5; CDR3 length: 13; CDR3 protein: CASTRGPSGAQYF; CDR3 DNA: TGTGCCAGCACTCGGGGACCGTCTGGGGCCCAGTACTTC
clone size: .; D gene: TRBD1; V gene: TRBV5-1; J gene: TRBJ2-7; CDR3 length: 13; CDR3 protein: CASRETGAEEQYF; CDR3 DNA: TGCGCCAGCAGGGAGACAGGGGCTGAAGAGCAGTACTTC
clone size: many; D gene: TRBD1; V gene: TRBV10-3; J gene: TRBJ1-1; CDR3 length: 12; CDR3 protein: CAISGGQGEAFF; CDR3 DNA: TGTGCCATCAGTGGGGGACAGGGTGAAGCTTTCTTT
clone size: .; D gene: .; V gene: TRBV3-1; J gene: TRBJ1-1; CDR3 length: 14; CDR3 protein: CASSLLGEIAEAFF; CDR3 DNA: TGTGCCAGCAGCCTACTTGGGGAAATCGCTGAAGCTTTCTTT
clone size: few; D gene: .; V gene: TRBV7-9; J gene: TRBJ1-4; CDR3 length: 15; CDR3 protein: CASSLGDAHNEKLFF; CDR3 DNA: TGTGCCAGCAGCTTGGGGGACGCTCATAATGAAAAACTGTTTTTT
clone size: .; D gene: TRBD1; V gene: TRBV20-1; J gene: TRBJ2-1; CDR3 length: 14; CDR3 protein: CSASWTGVPDEQFF; CDR3 DNA: TGCAGTGCTAGTTGGACAGGGGTACCAGATGAGCAGTTCTTC
clone size: few; D gene: .; V gene: TRBV12-3/TRBV12-4; J gene: TRBJ2-3; CDR3 length: 15; CDR3 protein: CASSFRQVSTDTQYF; CDR3 DNA: TGTGCCAGCAGTTTTCGGCAGGTTAGCACAGATACGCAGTATTTT
clone size: .; D gene: TRBD1; V gene: TRBV28; J gene: TRBJ2-2; CDR3 length: 16; CDR3 protein: CASSPRDRGDTGELFF; CDR3 DNA: TGTGCCAGCAGTCCCCGGGACAGGGGTGACACCGGGGAGCTGTTTTTT
clone size: .; D gene: .; V gene: TRBV29-1; J gene: TRBJ1-1; CDR3 length: 12; CDR3 protein: CSSLIRGAEAFF; CDR3 DNA: TGCAGCTCGTTGATACGAGGGGCTGAAGCTTTCTTT
clone size: .; D gene: TRBD2; V gene: TRBV20-1; J gene: TRBJ2-4; CDR3 length: 17; CDR3 protein: CSAKPASGRGWENIQYF; CDR3 DNA: TGCAGTGCTAAGCCAGCTAGCGGGAGAGGGTGGGAAAACATTCAGTACTTC